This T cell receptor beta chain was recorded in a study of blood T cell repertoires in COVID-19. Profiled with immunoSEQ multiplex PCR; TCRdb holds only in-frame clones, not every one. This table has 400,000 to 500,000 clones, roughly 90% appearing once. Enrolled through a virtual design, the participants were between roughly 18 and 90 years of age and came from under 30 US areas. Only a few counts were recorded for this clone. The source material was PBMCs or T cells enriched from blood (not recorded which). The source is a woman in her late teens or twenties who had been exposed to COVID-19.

CDR3 residues: CASRTKTLAGTGELFF. For the CDR3, the DNA is TGTGCCAGCCGAACGAAAACACTAGCCGGCACCGGGGAGCTGTTTTTT. This chain links TRBV5-4 with TRBJ2-2, with D tentatively TRBD2 (6 bases). From germline, CDR1 is SGHNT and CDR2 YYREEE (reference sequence). There are 16 residues in the CDR3. Trimming stripped 7 bases from V and 4 bases from J, with 20 bases between.